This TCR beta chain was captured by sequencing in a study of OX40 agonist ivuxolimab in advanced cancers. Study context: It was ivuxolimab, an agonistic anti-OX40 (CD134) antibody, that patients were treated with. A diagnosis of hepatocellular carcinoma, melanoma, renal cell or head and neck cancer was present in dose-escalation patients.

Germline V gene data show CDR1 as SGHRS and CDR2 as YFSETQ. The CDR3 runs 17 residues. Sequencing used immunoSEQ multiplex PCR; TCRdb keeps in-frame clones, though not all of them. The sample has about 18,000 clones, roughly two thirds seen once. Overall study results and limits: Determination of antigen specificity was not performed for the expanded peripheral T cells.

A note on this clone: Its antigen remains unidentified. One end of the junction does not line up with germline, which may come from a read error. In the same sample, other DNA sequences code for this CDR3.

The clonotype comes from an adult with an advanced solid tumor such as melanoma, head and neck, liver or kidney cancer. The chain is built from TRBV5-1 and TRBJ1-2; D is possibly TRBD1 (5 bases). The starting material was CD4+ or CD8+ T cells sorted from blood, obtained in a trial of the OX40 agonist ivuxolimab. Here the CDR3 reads CASSLAGGTTVNYGYTF. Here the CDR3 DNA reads TGCGCCAGCAGCTTGGCCGGGGGAACGACAGTCAACTATGGCTACACCTTT.